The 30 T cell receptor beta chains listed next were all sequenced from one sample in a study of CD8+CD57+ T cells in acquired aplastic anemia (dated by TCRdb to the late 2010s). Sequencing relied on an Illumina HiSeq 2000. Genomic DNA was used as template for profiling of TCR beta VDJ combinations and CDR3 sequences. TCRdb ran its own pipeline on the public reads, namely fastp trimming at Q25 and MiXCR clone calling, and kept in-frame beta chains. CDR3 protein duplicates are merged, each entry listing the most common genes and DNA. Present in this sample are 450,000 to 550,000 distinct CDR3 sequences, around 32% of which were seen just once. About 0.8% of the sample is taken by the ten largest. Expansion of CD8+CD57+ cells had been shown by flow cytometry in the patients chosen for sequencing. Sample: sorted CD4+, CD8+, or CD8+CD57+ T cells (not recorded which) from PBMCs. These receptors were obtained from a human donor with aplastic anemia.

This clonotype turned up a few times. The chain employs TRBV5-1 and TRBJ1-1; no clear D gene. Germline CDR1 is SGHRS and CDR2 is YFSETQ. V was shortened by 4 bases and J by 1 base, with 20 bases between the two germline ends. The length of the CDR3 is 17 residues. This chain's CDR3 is CASSLWEAILGNTEAFF. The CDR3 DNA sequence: TGCGCCAGCAGCCTCTGGGAGGCCATCTTAGGGAACACTGAAGCTTTCTTT.

For the CDR3, the DNA is TGCAGTGCTGGGGGACGCGAGGGCAGGGTAGCTTTCTTT. This sequence encodes CSAGGREGRVAFF. J is TRBJ1-1 and V is TRBV20-1; tentative D call: TRBD1 (5 bases). The CDR3 has 13 amino acids. V was shortened by 5 bases and J by 10 bases, with 20 bases between the two germline ends. Germline CDR1 reads DFQATT; CDR2 reads SNEGSKA (reference sequence).

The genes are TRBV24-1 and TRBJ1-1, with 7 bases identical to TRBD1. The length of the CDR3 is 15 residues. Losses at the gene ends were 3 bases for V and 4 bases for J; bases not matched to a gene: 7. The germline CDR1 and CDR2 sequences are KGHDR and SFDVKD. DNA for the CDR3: TGTGCCACCAGTGATAGGGGGCAGGGGATCACTGAAGCTTTCTTT. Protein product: CATSDRGQGITEAFF.

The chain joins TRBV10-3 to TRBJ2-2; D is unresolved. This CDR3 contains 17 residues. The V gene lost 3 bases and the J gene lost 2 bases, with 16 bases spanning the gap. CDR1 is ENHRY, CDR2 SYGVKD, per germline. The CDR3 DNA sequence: TGTGCCATCAGTGAAGCTCGAGTCCAGAGCAACACCGGGGAGCTGTTTTTT. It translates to CAISEARVQSNTGELFF.

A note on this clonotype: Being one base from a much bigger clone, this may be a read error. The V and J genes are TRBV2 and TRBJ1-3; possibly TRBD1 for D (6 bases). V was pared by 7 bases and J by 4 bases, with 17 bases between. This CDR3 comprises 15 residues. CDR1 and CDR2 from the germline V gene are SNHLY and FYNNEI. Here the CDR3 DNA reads TGTGCCAGCACCCCGTCCGGGGGCGAAGGAAACACCATATATTTT. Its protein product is CASTPSGGEGNTIYF.

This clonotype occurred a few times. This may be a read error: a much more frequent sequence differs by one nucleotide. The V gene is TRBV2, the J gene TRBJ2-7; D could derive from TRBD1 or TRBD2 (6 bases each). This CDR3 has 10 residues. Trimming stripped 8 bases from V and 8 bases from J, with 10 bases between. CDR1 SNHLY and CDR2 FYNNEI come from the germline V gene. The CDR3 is CASGRGQQYF. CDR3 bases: TGTGCCAGCGGCCGGGGGCAGCAGTACTTC. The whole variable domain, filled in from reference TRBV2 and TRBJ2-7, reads EPEVTQTPSHQVTQMGQEVILRCVPISNHLYFYWYRQILGQKVEFLVSFYNNEISEKSEIFDDQFSVERPDGSNFTLKIRSTKLEDSAMYFCASGRGQQYFGPGTRLTVT.

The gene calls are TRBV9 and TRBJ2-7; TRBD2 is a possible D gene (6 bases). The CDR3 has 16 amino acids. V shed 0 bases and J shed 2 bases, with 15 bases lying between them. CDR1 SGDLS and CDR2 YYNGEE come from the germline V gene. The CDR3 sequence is CASSVGSSGTTYEQYF. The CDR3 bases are TGTGCCAGCAGCGTAGGTAGTAGCGGAACCACCTACGAGCAGTACTTC.

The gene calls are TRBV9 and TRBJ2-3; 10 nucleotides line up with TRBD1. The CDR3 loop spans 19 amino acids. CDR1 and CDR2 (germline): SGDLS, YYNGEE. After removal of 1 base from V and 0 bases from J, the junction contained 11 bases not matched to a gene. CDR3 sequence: CASSVSTGTGAFSTDTQYF. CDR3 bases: TGTGCCAGCAGCGTATCAACCGGGACAGGGGCTTTCAGCACAGATACGCAGTATTTT.

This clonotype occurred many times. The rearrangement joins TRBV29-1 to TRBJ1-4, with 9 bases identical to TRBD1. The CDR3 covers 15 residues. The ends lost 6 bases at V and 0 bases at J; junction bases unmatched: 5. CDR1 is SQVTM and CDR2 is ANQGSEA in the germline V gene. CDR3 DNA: TGCAGCGTAAGGGGACAGGGAGCAACTAATGAAAAACTGTTTTTT. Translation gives CSVRGQGATNEKLFF.

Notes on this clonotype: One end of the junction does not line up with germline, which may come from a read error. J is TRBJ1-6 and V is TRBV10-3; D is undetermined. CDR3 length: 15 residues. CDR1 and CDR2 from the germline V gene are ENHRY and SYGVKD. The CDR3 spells CASSELGRGNSPLHF. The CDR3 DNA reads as TGTGCCAGCAGTGAACTCGGACGAGGGAATTCACCCCTCCACTTT.

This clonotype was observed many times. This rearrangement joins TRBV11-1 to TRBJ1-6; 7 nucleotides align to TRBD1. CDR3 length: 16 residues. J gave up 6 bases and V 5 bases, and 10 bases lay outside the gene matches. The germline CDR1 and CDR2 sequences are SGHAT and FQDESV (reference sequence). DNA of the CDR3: TGTGCCAGCAGCGGGGGACCACGGGACAGTAATTCACCCCTCCACTTT. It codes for CASSGGPRDSNSPLHF.

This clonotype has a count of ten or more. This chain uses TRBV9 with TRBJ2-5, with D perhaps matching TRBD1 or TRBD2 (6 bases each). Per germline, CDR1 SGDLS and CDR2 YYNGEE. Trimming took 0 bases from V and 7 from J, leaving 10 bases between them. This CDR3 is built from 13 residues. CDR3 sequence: CASSVEQGGTQYF. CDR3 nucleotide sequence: TGTGCCAGCAGCGTAGAACAGGGAGGGACCCAGTACTTC.

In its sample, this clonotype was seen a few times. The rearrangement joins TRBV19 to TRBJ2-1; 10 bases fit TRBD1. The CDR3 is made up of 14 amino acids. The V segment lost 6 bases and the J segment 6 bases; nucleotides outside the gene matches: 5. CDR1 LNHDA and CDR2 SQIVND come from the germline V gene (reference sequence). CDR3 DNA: TGTGCCAGTAGCGGACAGGGGGTGAGCAATGAGCAGTTCTTC. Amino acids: CASSGQGVSNEQFF.

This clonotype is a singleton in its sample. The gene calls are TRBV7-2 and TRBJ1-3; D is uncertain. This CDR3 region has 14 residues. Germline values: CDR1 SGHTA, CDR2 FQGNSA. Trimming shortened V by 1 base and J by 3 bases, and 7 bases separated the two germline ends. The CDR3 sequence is CASSLGSDGNTIYF. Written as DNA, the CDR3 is TGTGCCAGCAGCTTAGGGTCAGATGGAAACACCATATATTTT.

CDR3 region: CTTQRGHISGEKLFF. CDR3 bases: TGTACCACACAACGGGGGCATATTTCGGGTGAAAAACTGTTTTTT. The genes are TRBV13 and TRBJ1-4, with a weak D call TRBD1 (6 bases). In germline, CDR1 is PRHDT, CDR2 FYEKMQ (reference sequence). This CDR3 contains 15 residues.

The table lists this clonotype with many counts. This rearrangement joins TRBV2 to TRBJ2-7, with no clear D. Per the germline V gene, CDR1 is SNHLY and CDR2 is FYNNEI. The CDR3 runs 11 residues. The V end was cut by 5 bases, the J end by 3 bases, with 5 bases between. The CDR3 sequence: CASSSYYEQYF. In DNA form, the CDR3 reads TGTGCCAGCAGTTCATACTACGAGCAGTACTTC.

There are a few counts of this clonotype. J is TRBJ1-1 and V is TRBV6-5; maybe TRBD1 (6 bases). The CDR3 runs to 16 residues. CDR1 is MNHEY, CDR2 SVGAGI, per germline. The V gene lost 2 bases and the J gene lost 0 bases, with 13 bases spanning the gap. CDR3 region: CASSYGGQVMNTEAFF. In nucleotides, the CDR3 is TGTGCCAGCAGTTACGGGGGACAAGTCATGAACACTGAAGCTTTCTTT.

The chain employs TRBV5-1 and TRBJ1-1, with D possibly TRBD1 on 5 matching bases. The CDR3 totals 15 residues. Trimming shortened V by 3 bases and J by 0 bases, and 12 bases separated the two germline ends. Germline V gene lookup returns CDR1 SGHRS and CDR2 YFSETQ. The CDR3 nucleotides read TGCGCCAGCAGCTGGCCCGGGGCAATGAACACTGAAGCTTTCTTT. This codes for CASSWPGAMNTEAFF.

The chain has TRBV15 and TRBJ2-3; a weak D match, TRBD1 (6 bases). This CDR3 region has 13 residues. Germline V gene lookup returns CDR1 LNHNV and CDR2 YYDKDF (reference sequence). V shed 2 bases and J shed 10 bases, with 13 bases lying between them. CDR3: CATSRLQGAPQYF. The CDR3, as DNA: TGTGCCACCAGCAGATTACAGGGCGCGCCGCAGTATTTT.

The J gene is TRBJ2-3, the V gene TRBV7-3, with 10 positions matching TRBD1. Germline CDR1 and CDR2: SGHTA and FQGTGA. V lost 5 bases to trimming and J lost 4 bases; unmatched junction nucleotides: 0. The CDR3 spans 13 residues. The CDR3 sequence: CASSDRGPDTQYF. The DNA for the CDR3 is TGTGCCAGCAGCGACAGGGGGCCAGATACGCAGTATTTT.

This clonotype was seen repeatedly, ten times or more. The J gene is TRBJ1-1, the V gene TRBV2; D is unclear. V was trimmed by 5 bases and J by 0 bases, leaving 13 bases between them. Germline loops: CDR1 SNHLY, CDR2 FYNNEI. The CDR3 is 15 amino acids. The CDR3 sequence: CASSRADHMNTEAFF. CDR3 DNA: TGTGCCAGCAGTCGGGCGGACCATATGAACACTGAAGCTTTCTTT.

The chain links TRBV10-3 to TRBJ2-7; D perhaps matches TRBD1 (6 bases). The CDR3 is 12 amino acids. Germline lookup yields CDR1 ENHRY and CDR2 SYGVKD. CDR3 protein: CASSAQTGERYV. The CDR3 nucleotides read TGTGCCAGCAGCGCACAGACAGGCGAGCGGTACGTC.

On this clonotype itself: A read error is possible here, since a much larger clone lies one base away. The CDR3 sequence: CASRRQGDSFDSNQPQHF. In nucleotides, the CDR3 is TGTGCCAGTAGACGACAGGGGGACTCCTTCGATAGCAATCAGCCCCAGCATTTT. The chain combines TRBV19 with TRBJ1-5; 9 nucleotides line up with TRBD1. The CDR3 runs to 18 residues. The V gene end was trimmed by 6 bases and the J gene end by 0 bases; junction bases not matched to a gene: 12. The germline V gene encodes CDR1 LNHDA and CDR2 SQIVND (reference sequence).

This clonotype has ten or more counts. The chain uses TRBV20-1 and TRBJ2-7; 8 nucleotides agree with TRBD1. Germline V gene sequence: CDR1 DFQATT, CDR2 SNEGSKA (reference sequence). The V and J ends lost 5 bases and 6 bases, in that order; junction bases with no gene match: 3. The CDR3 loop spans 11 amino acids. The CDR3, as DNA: TGCAGTGCTGGACAGGGCGGCGAGCAGTACTTC. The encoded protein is CSAGQGGEQYF.

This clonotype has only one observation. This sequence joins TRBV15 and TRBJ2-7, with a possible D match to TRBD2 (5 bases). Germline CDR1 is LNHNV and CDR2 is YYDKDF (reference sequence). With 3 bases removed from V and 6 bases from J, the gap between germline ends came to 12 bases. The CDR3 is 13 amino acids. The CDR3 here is CATSSPSRVEQYF. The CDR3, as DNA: TGTGCCACCAGCAGCCCCTCGAGGGTCGAGCAGTACTTC.

The CDR3 nucleotides are TGTGCCAGCAGTTACTCGACAGGACATGGCTACACCTTC. It specifies CASSYSTGHGYTF. The rearrangement uses TRBV6-5 and TRBJ1-2, with D perhaps matching TRBD1 (6 bases). The CDR3 length is 13 residues. Trimming removed 0 bases at V and 6 bases at J, with 8 bases between. Germline loops: CDR1 MNHEY, CDR2 SVGAGI.

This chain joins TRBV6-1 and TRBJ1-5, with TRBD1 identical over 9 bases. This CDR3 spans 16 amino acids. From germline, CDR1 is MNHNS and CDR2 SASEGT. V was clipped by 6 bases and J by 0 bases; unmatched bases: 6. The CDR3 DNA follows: TGTGCCAGCAGCGCCCGGACAGGGGATAGCAATCAGCCCCAGCATTTT. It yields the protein CASSARTGDSNQPQHF.

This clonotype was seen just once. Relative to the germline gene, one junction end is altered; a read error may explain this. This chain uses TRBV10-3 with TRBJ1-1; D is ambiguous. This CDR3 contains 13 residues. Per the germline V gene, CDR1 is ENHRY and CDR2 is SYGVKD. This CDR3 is CASSYQRDTEAFF. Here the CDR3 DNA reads TGTGCCAGCAGTTATCAAAGGGACACTGAAGCTTTCTTT.

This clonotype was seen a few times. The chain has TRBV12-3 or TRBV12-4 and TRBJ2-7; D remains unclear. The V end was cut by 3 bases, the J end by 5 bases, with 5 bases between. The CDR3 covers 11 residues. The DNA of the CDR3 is TGTGCCAGCAGTTTTTCTAACGAGCAGTACTTC. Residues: CASSFSNEQYF.

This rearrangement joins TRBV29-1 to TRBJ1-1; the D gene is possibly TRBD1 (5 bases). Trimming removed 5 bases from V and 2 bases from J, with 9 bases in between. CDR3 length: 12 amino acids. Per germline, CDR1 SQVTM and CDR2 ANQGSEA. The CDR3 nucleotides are TGCAGCGTTCGACAGCCCAACACTGAAGCTTTCTTT. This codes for CSVRQPNTEAFF.